This T cell receptor (beta chain) was profiled in a study of cytomegalovirus exposure and HLA in healthy donors. Turning to this clone: Antigen specificity is unknown.

Healthy bone marrow donors formed the donor group. At the time of sampling, donors were nominally healthy, though unrecorded immune exposures were likely. Findings of the study overall: Usually a TCR sequence was rare, but some public TCRs were found in many donors. About 87% or about 30% of the time was how often most TCR beta V segments were productive, according to an earlier analysis.

PCR primers comprised 60 Vbeta and 13 Jbeta primers. The protocol was immunoSEQ multiplex PCR, while the TCRdb copy is restricted to in-frame clones and leaves out a portion. The table has fewer than 120,000 clones, around 80% seen once. The junction had 7 bases not matched to a gene; V was cut back by 4 bases and J by 2 bases. Looked up from germline, CDR1 is MGHRA and CDR2 is YSYEKL. This CDR3 spans 16 amino acids. This rearrangement joins TRBV4-1 to TRBJ2-3; TRBD2 matches at 9 bases. The receptor was isolated from a man younger than 40 in good health and CMV-seropositive. The sequenced material came from PBMCs. The CDR3 protein is CASSPRLAVYTDTQYF. The CDR3 DNA follows: TGCGCCAGCAGCCCACGACTAGCGGTATACACAGATACGCAGTATTTT.